The 10 T cell receptor beta chains below were found in one sample sequenced in a study of blood T cell repertoires in COVID-19. The repertoire was sequenced with immunoSEQ multiplex PCR; TCRdb's copy has only in-frame clones and lacks some. This table has roughly 150,000 clones, approximately 90% appearing once. The sample consisted of peripheral blood. These receptors were collected from a man aged 18 to 29 with COVID-19, enrolled during active disease.

This chain connects TRBV19 to TRBJ2-3; TRBD1 matches at 9 bases. V shed 8 bases and J 2 bases; nucleotides not matched to a gene: 5. CDR3 length: 14 residues. In germline, CDR1 is LNHDA, CDR2 SQIVND (reference sequence). The CDR3 coding sequence is TGTGCCAGTGCACAGGGGGCGGCCACAGATACGCAGTATTTT. Translated: CASAQGAATDTQYF. Looking up the rest from reference TRBV19 and TRBJ2-3 gives the full variable domain: DGGITQSPKYLFRKEGQNVTLSCEQNLNHDAMYWYRQDPGQGLRLIYYSQIVNDFQKGDIAEGYSVSREKKESFPLTVTSAQKNPTAFYLCASAQGAATDTQYFGPGTRLTVL.

This chain links TRBV11-3 with TRBJ2-4; the match to TRBD2 covers 7 bases. The V gene end was trimmed by 2 bases and the J gene end by 8 bases; junction bases not matched to a gene: 3. Germline V gene lookup returns CDR1 SGHNT and CDR2 YENEEA. The length of the CDR3 is 13 residues. Here the CDR3 DNA reads TGTGCCAGCAGCTTACGGGGGGTAGACATTCAGTACTTC. Its protein is CASSLRGVDIQYF.

The genes are TRBV27 and TRBJ1-5; 8 bases map to TRBD1. V was clipped by 4 bases and J by 6 bases; unmatched bases: 11. Germline lookup yields CDR1 MNHEY and CDR2 SMNVEV (reference sequence). This CDR3 region has 16 residues. The CDR3 region has the DNA TGTGCCAGCAGTTCAATGCAGGGGGCTGTGTCTCAGCCCCAGCATTTT. Its translation: CASSSMQGAVSQPQHF.

The V gene is TRBV9, the J gene TRBJ2-2; 16 nucleotides agree with TRBD2. The CDR3 runs 20 residues. Trimming at V came to 3 bases and at J to 6 bases, leaving 14 bases not matched to a gene. In germline, CDR1 is SGDLS, CDR2 YYNGEE. Written as DNA, the CDR3 is TGTGCCAGCAGCGGCCTGGGACTAGCGGGAGGGCCAGGGTTACCCGGGGAGCTGTTTTTT. This translates into CASSGLGLAGGPGLPGELFF. Complete variable domain (other parts from reference TRBV9 and TRBJ2-2): DSGVTQTPKHLITATGQRVTLRCSPRSGDLSVYWYQQSLDQGLQFLIQYYNGEERAKGNILERFSAQQFPDLHSELNLSSLELGDSALYFCASSGLGLAGGPGLPGELFFGEGSRLTVL.

This chain joins TRBV5-6 and TRBJ2-7; no clear D gene. V was trimmed by 5 bases and J by 1 base, leaving 13 bases between them. Germline V gives CDR1 SGHDT, CDR2 YYEEEE. CDR3 size: 14 residues. Here the CDR3 reads CASSRSDWSYEQYF. The CDR3 DNA reads as TGTGCCAGCAGTCGCTCTGACTGGTCCTACGAGCAGTACTTC.

The chain joins TRBV7-9 to TRBJ2-1, with D tentatively TRBD1 (6 bases). Germline CDR1 and CDR2: SEHNR and FQNEAQ (reference sequence). V was pared by 2 bases and J by 8 bases, with 10 bases between. The CDR3 contains 13 residues. The CDR3 sequence is CASSLHRVDEQFF. The CDR3 DNA reads TGTGCCAGCAGCTTACACAGGGTCGATGAGCAGTTCTTC.

The chain couples TRBV5-6 to TRBJ1-3; D is perhaps TRBD1 (5 bases). Germline lookup yields CDR1 SGHDT and CDR2 YYEEEE. Trimming removed 4 bases from V and 1 base from J, with 18 bases in between. This CDR3 contains 17 residues. CDR3 nucleotides: TGTGCCAGCAGCCCACCCCAGGGAGGGTTATCTGGAAACACCATATATTTT. Translating gives CASSPPQGGLSGNTIYF. Filled out from reference TRBV5-6 and TRBJ1-3, the complete variable domain reads DAGVTQSPTHLIKTRGQQVTLRCSPKSGHDTVSWYQQALGQGPQFIFQYYEEEERQRGNFPDRFSGHQFPNYSSELNVNALLLGDSALYLCASSPPQGGLSGNTIYFGEGSWLTVV.

The chain joins TRBV4-1 to TRBJ2-1, with D tentatively TRBD2 (5 bases). Trimming stripped 1 base from V and 8 bases from J, with 18 bases between. The V gene's germline CDR1 is MGHRA and CDR2 YSYEKL. This CDR3 spans 16 amino acids. The CDR3 DNA is TGCGCCAGCAGCCAAGGGTCTAGCCTTACAAGCTATGAGCAGTTCTTC. Translation: CASSQGSSLTSYEQFF.

The chain links TRBV5-5 to TRBJ1-1, with D perhaps matching TRBD1 (5 bases). V lost 4 bases and J 5 bases, leaving 12 bases between the germline ends. Germline V lookup: CDR1 SGHKS, CDR2 YYEKEE (reference sequence). The CDR3 is 13 residues long. CDR3 in amino acids: CASSLGEGTEAFF. The CDR3 coding sequence is TGTGCCAGCAGCCTGGGGGAGGGGACTGAAGCTTTCTTT. Full variable domain (missing parts from reference TRBV5-5 and TRBJ1-1): DAGVTQSPTHLIKTRGQQVTLRCSPISGHKSVSWYQQVLGQGPQFIFQYYEKEERGRGNFPDRFSARQFPNYSSELNVNALLLGDSALYLCASSLGEGTEAFFGQGTRLTVV.

This chain links TRBV6-2 or TRBV6-3 with TRBJ1-1; perhaps TRBD1 as D (5 bases). Germline V gene sequence: CDR1 MNHEY, CDR2 SVGEGT. V lost 2 bases and J 0 bases, leaving 7 bases between the germline ends. This CDR3 spans 14 amino acids. The CDR3 sequence: CASSYIGVNTEAFF. The CDR3, as DNA: TGTGCCAGCAGTTACATAGGGGTGAACACTGAAGCTTTCTTT.